This is a list of T cell receptor beta chains from one sample in a study of cytomegalovirus exposure and HLA in healthy donors. Method: immunoSEQ multiplex PCR; TCRdb's copy keeps in-frame clones and lacks some. The sample has roughly 56,000 clones, about 90% seen once. The sequenced sample was PBMCs. The receptors shown here come from a man younger than 30 in good health and CMV-seronegative. Both conserved end residues are part of each CDR3. A D gene is named only where the DNA matches it firmly. The size field is filled for only some rows; it gives once, few, many or a size class.

TRBD1	TRBV19	.	TRBJ2-7	13	TGTGCCAGTAGGGGGGACAGGGGCTACGAGCAGTACTTC	CASRGDRGYEQYF
.	TRBV6-5	once	TRBJ2-2	14	TGTGCCAGTGGGGGGACGGGGAACACCGGGGAGCTGTTTTTT	CASGGTGNTGELFF
TRBD2	TRBV5-8	.	TRBJ2-4	16	TGTGCCAGCAGCTTGGTAACTAGCGGGGGACTGGGCATTCAGTACTTC	CASSLVTSGGLGIQYF
.	TRBV2	once	TRBJ2-1	10	TGTGCCAGCAGCCACCGGGAGCAGTTCTTC	CASSHREQFF
.	TRBV29-1	once	TRBJ1-2	11	TGCAGCGTAAGACAGCCTAATGGCTACACCTTC	CSVRQPNGYTF
.	TRBV18	few	TRBJ1-2	15	TGTGCCAGCTCACCACCACATACAGGGTTCTATGGCTACACCTTC	CASSPPHTGFYGYTF
TRBD1	TRBV6-1	.	TRBJ1-5	14	TGTGCCAGCACCCGGGACAGGGGCAATCAGCCCCAGCATTTT	CASTRDRGNQPQHF
TRBD1	TRBV6-5	.	TRBJ1-2	15	TGTGCCAGCAGTATCAGGACAGGGGGCCTCTATGGCTACACCTTC	CASSIRTGGLYGYTF
.	TRBV6-4	once	TRBJ1-2	15	TGTGCCAGCAGTGACTCGACGGATGGGGGGACTGGCTACACCTTC	CASSDSTDGGTGYTF
.	TRBV4-1	.	TRBJ2-6	14	TGCGCCAGCAGCAGGGGGTCTGGGGCCAACGTCCTGACTTTC	CASSRGSGANVLTF
.	TRBV5-4	.	TRBJ1-5	15	TGTGCCAGCAGCTTCGGAGGTTCAGATGATCAGCCCCAGCATTTT	CASSFGGSDDQPQHF
.	TRBV19	.	TRBJ2-7	13	TGTGCCAGTAGCGGACAGACCAGTCACGAGCAGTACTTC	CASSGQTSHEQYF
TRBD1	TRBV2	once	TRBJ1-5	14	TGTGCCAGCAGTGCCGACAGGGGAGATCAGCCCCAGCATTTT	CASSADRGDQPQHF
.	TRBV2	.	TRBJ1-6	14	TGTGCCAGCAGATCCGGGACACTTTATTCACCCCTCCACTTT	CASRSGTLYSPLHF
.	TRBV2	.	TRBJ2-5	14	TGTGCCAGCCGCTGGGGGGGCAACCAAGAGACCCAGTACTTC	CASRWGGNQETQYF
.	TRBV29-1	.	TRBJ1-2	12	TGCAGCGTCTCCGACAGGAACTATGGCTACACCTTC	CSVSDRNYGYTF
.	TRBV11-1	.	TRBJ1-5	13	TGTGCCAGCAGGAAAACGGGCAATCAGCCCCAGCATTTT	CASRKTGNQPQHF
TRBD1	TRBV10-3	few	TRBJ1-1	15	TGTGCCATCAGTGAGTCGGGGACAGGGCCGACTGAAGCTTTCTTT	CAISESGTGPTEAFF
.	TRBV6-5	.	TRBJ2-1	12	TGTGCCAGCAGTCCCGGGACACATGAGCAGTTCTTC	CASSPGTHEQFF
.	TRBV13	.	TRBJ2-7	15	TGTGCCAGCAGTTCGAACCCAGGGTCGCCCTACGAGCAGTACTTC	CASSSNPGSPYEQYF
.	TRBV7-2	.	TRBJ2-6	17	TGTGCCAGCAGCCATGCAAAGCAATTGACTGGGGCCAACGTCCTGACTTTC	CASSHAKQLTGANVLTF
TRBD1	TRBV14	.	TRBJ2-7	17	TGTGCCAGCAGCCAAACGTATACAGGGGCTAGGTCCTACGAGCAGTACTTC	CASSQTYTGARSYEQYF
.	TRBV5-1	.	TRBJ2-7	11	TGCGCCAGCAGCAGAGATTACGAGCAGTACTTC	CASSRDYEQYF
.	TRBV6-1	.	TRBJ2-4	12	TGTGCCAGCAGTGAAGCGAGGGAGGTTCAGTACTTC	CASSEAREVQYF
TRBD1	TRBV6-5	.	TRBJ2-3	14	TGTGCCAGCAGTCGACAGGGCTTGACAGATACGCAGTATTTT	CASSRQGLTDTQYF
.	TRBV6-1	.	TRBJ2-5	15	TGTGCCAGCATCGAGGAACGGGAGTACCAAGAGACCCAGTACTTC	CASIEEREYQETQYF
TRBD1	TRBV19	.	TRBJ1-6	14	TGTGCCAGTAGACAAACAGGGGACAATTCACCCCTCCACTTT	CASRQTGDNSPLHF
.	TRBV2	.	TRBJ2-7	11	TGTGCCAGCAGTCCTTCCTACGAGCAGTACTTC	CASSPSYEQYF
TRBD1	TRBV5-6	.	TRBJ2-7	14	TGTGCCAGCAGCTTTGGACAGGGGAATTACGAGCAGTACTTC	CASSFGQGNYEQYF
.	TRBV11-2	.	TRBJ1-1	17	TGTGCCAGCAGCTTAGGATGGGGAGGGTCAAATAACACTGAAGCTTTCTTT	CASSLGWGGSNNTEAFF
.	TRBV5-1	.	TRBJ2-5	17	TGCGCCAGCAGCGGGGACATCCTACTCGGGGACCAAGAGACCCAGTACTTC	CASSGDILLGDQETQYF
.	TRBV6-4	.	TRBJ1-6	14	TGTGCCAGCAGTGACAGGGCAGGGAATTCACCCCTCCACTTT	CASSDRAGNSPLHF
.	TRBV7-8	.	TRBJ1-6	13	TGTGCCAGCAGCTTACAGGGAAATTCACCCCTCCACTTT	CASSLQGNSPLHF
TRBD1	TRBV28	.	TRBJ1-5	16	TGTGCCAGCAGCCTAGCCGAGGGCCAGGGGGATCAGCCCCAGCATTTT	CASSLAEGQGDQPQHF
TRBD2	TRBV2	.	TRBJ2-1	18	TGTGCCAGCAGTGAAGTGACTGGCGGGGGAAGCTCCTACAATGAGCAGTTCTTC	CASSEVTGGGSSYNEQFF
.	TRBV7-2	.	TRBJ1-4	15	TGTGCCAGCAGGTCTCCCAGTGCAACTAATGAAAAACTGTTTTTT	CASRSPSATNEKLFF
.	TRBV6-5	few	TRBJ1-2	14	TGTGCCAGCACCCCGCGGGGCGCGGGCTATGGCTACACCTTC	CASTPRGAGYGYTF
TRBD1	TRBV28	once	TRBJ1-4	14	TGTGCCAGCAGTGAACAGGGGCGACAGGAAAAACTGTTTTTT	CASSEQGRQEKLFF
.	TRBV30	.	TRBJ2-7	11	TGTGCCTTACGCCACTCCTACGAGCAGTACTTC	CALRHSYEQYF
.	TRBV28	.	TRBJ1-4	17	TGTGCCAGCACCGCGGGTGGCGGACTTACAACTAATGAAAAACTGTTTTTT	CASTAGGGLTTNEKLFF
TRBD2	TRBV15	.	TRBJ2-1	16	TGTGCCACCAGCAGACAACTAGCGGGGGGGCCGGGGGAGCAGTTCTTC	CATSRQLAGGPGEQFF
.	TRBV7-3	.	TRBJ1-1	14	TGTGCCAGCAGCTTAATCGGGATGAACACTGAAGCTTTCTTT	CASSLIGMNTEAFF
.	TRBV9	.	TRBJ2-1	14	TGTGCCAGCAGCGTAGGAGGACTACAAAATGAGCAGTTCTTC	CASSVGGLQNEQFF
.	TRBV27	.	TRBJ1-4	13	TGTGCCAGCAGTTTAAGGAGAGCGGAAAAACTGTTTTTT	CASSLRRAEKLFF
TRBD1	TRBV7-2	.	TRBJ2-3	14	TGTGCCAGCAGGTTAGGACAGGGTGTAGATACGCAGTATTTT	CASRLGQGVDTQYF